The 27 T cell receptor beta chains in this list originate from one sample, sequenced in a study of OX40 agonist ivuxolimab in advanced cancers. Only in-frame clones appear in the TCRdb table, and some are missing; sequencing was by immunoSEQ multiplex PCR. The sample holds fewer than 50,000 clones, approximately 86% seen once. The sample here was CD4+ or CD8+ T cells sorted from blood, taken in a trial of the OX40 agonist ivuxolimab. The source of these receptors is an adult with an advanced solid tumor such as melanoma, head and neck, liver or kidney cancer.

The J gene is TRBJ2-3, the V gene TRBV19, with 8 bases aligning to TRBD1. The CDR3 length is 14 residues. From germline, CDR1 is LNHDA and CDR2 SQIVND (reference sequence). Trimming removed 10 bases from V and 2 bases from J; junction bases left unmatched: 8. The CDR3 here is CATQGAANTDTQYF. The CDR3 nucleotides are TGTGCCACCCAGGGGGCTGCGAACACAGATACGCAGTATTTT.

This chain joins TRBV5-5 and TRBJ2-2; 7 nucleotides agree with TRBD2. Per the germline V gene, CDR1 is SGHKS and CDR2 is YYEKEE (reference sequence). Trimming at V came to 4 bases and at J to 5 bases, leaving 8 bases not matched to a gene. The CDR3 extends over 15 amino acids. CDR3 loop: CASSRGGTATGELFF. The CDR3 nucleotides read TGTGCCAGCAGCCGGGGAGGGACGGCTACCGGGGAGCTGTTTTTT.

This chain joins TRBV4-3 and TRBJ2-1; D gene uncertain. Deletions cut 1 base from V and 7 bases from J, with 5 bases between. Germline V gene sequence: CDR1 LGHNA, CDR2 YSLEER. The CDR3 has 12 residues. CDR3 sequence reads: CASSQVRNEQFF. The CDR3 bases are TGCGCCAGCAGCCAAGTTAGGAATGAGCAGTTCTTC.

This chain uses TRBV5-1 with TRBJ2-1; TRBD2 agrees at 9 bases. V trimming: 3 bases; J trimming: 4 bases; junction bases outside the gene matches: 5. The CDR3 totals 15 residues. The germline CDR1 and CDR2 sequences are SGHRS and YFSETQ. The CDR3 bases are TGCGCCAGCAGCTACACTAGCGGGCCTTACAATGAGCAGTTCTTC. Residues: CASSYTSGPYNEQFF.

The chain recombines TRBV19 with TRBJ2-1; TRBD2 matches 12 bases. Germline V CDR1 and CDR2: LNHDA, SQIVND (reference sequence). The CDR3 length is 18 residues. V lost 3 bases, J lost 0 bases, and 6 bases stayed unmatched. The CDR3 DNA reads as TGTGCCAGTAGTATCAGGACTAGCGGGACGAGCTCCTACAATGAGCAGTTCTTC. Amino acids: CASSIRTSGTSSYNEQFF.

This clone occurred once. The chain carries TRBV18 and TRBJ2-1; 9 nucleotides match TRBD2. The CDR3 spans 16 residues. The V and J ends lost 3 bases and 5 bases, in that order; junction bases with no gene match: 8. The germline CDR1 and CDR2 sequences are KGHSH and LQKENI. In DNA, the CDR3 is TGTGCCAGCTCACCGGGCGGGAGGGCCCTCGACAATGAGCAGTTCTTC. It specifies CASSPGGRALDNEQFF. The variable domain in full, with the rest retrieved from reference TRBV18 and TRBJ2-1, is NAGVMQNPRHLVRRRGQEARLRCSPMKGHSHVYWYRQLPEEGLKFMVYLQKENIIDESGMPKERFSAEFPKEGPSILRIQQVVRGDSAAYFCASSPGGRALDNEQFFGPGTRLTVL.

The chain is built from TRBV15 and TRBJ2-1; TRBD2 matches 11 bases. V was clipped by 3 bases and J by 4 bases; unmatched bases: 2. Germline V gene data show CDR1 as LNHNV and CDR2 as YYDKDF (reference sequence). CDR3 length: 15 amino acids. The CDR3 region is CATSSRLAGYNEQFF. The CDR3 bases are TGTGCCACCAGCAGTAGACTAGCGGGATACAATGAGCAGTTCTTC. The full variable domain, completed using reference TRBV15 and TRBJ2-1, is DAMVIQNPRYQVTQFGKPVTLSCSQTLNHNVMYWYQQKSSQAPKLLFHYYDKDFNNEADTPDNFQSRRPNTSFCFLDIRSPGLGDTAMYLCATSSRLAGYNEQFFGPGTRLTVL.

This rearrangement joins TRBV10-1 to TRBJ2-7, with TRBD1 identical over 10 bases. CDR3 length: 14 residues. V was pared by 6 bases and J by 6 bases, with 8 bases of the junction left unmatched. Germline assignment: CDR1 WNHNN and CDR2 SYGVQD (reference sequence). The CDR3 sequence is CASSPGQGPFEQYF. CDR3 DNA sequence: TGCGCCAGCAGCCCGGGACAGGGGCCCTTCGAGCAGTACTTC.

The chain joins TRBV5-1 to TRBJ1-5; D gene unclear. Germline-derived CDR1 and CDR2 are SGHRS and YFSETQ. V was pared by 0 bases and J by 0 bases, with 4 bases between. The CDR3 is made up of 14 amino acids. CDR3 protein: CASSLGGSNQPQHF. Here the CDR3 DNA reads TGCGCCAGCAGCTTGGGGGGTAGCAATCAGCCCCAGCATTTT. Complete variable domain (other parts from reference TRBV5-1 and TRBJ1-5): KAGVTQTPRYLIKTRGQQVTLSCSPISGHRSVSWYQQTPGQGLQFLFEYFSETQRNKGNFPGRFSGRQFSNSRSEMNVSTLELGDSALYLCASSLGGSNQPQHFGDGTRLSIL.

The count of this clone is one. The chain combines TRBV2 with TRBJ2-3; 13 bases agree with TRBD2. V was pared by 0 bases and J by 5 bases, with 5 bases of the junction left unmatched. Germline CDR1 reads SNHLY; CDR2 reads FYNNEI. The length of the CDR3 is 17 residues. The DNA for the CDR3 is TGTGCCAGCAGTGAAGCGCGACTAGCGGGAGGCCAAGATACGCAGTATTTT. Protein product: CASSEARLAGGQDTQYF.

The chain combines TRBV6-1 with TRBJ2-1; D is undetermined. CDR3 length: 12 residues. Trimming removed 5 bases from V and 9 bases from J, with 11 bases in between. From germline, CDR1 is MNHNS and CDR2 SASEGT. The CDR3 sequence is CASSTRSSEQFF. The CDR3 region has the DNA TGTGCCAGCAGTACACGGAGCAGTGAGCAGTTCTTC.

The chain has TRBV30 and TRBJ2-1; 7 bases match TRBD2. From germline, CDR1 is GTSNPN and CDR2 SVGIG (reference sequence). The CDR3 has 14 residues. Unmatched junction bases numbered 9, after V lost 4 bases and J lost 6 bases. CDR3 nucleotide sequence: TGTGCCTGGAAGCGGGAAATGCGTCGCAATGAGCAGTTCTTC. Residues: CAWKREMRRNEQFF.

The chain recombines TRBV6-4 with TRBJ2-1, with a possible D match to TRBD1 (6 bases). The germline V and J ends were trimmed by 6 bases and 0 bases, with 12 bases remaining between them. CDR1 is MRHNA and CDR2 is SNTAGT in the germline V gene. The CDR3 spans 15 residues. The CDR3 nucleotides are TGTGCCAGCAGAGCGACAGGTTCCTCCTACAATGAGCAGTTCTTC. Amino acid sequence: CASRATGSSYNEQFF.

The genes are TRBV10-2 and TRBJ1-4, with a possible D match to TRBD1 (5 bases). The V end was cut by 4 bases, the J end by 3 bases, with 9 bases between. CDR3 length: 14 amino acids. Germline V gene lookup returns CDR1 WSHSY and CDR2 SAAADI. Here the CDR3 reads CASSAYRPNEKLFF. CDR3 coding DNA: TGCGCCAGCAGTGCCTACAGGCCTAATGAAAAACTGTTTTTT.

V and J are TRBV7-8 and TRBJ2-1, with 7 bases that match TRBD2. V shed 0 bases, J shed 4 bases, and the junction held 3 bases outside the gene matches. CDR1 and CDR2 (germline): SGHVS, FQNEAQ. The CDR3 consists of 15 residues. The DNA for the CDR3 is TGTGCCAGCAGCTTAGCGGGAGGGCGGTACAATGAGCAGTTCTTC. Amino acid sequence: CASSLAGGRYNEQFF.

The rearrangement uses TRBV5-8 and TRBJ2-7; no clear D gene. V lost 0 bases and J 7 bases, leaving 5 bases between the germline ends. The CDR3 is 11 amino acids. CDR1 and CDR2 from the germline V gene are SGHTS and YDEGEE. The CDR3 DNA is TGTGCCAGCAGCTTGGAAACAGAGCAGTACTTC. Protein: CASSLETEQYF.

This rearrangement joins TRBV6-5 to TRBJ1-2; D gene ambiguous. Deletions cut 7 bases from V and 1 base from J, with 16 bases between. Germline CDR1 MNHEY, CDR2 SVGAGI. The CDR3 runs 15 residues. In DNA, the CDR3 is TGTGCCAGCACCACCTCCCCCGTTTATAACTATGGCTACACCTTC. Encoded protein: CASTTSPVYNYGYTF.

This chain connects TRBV12-1 to TRBJ2-1. TRBV12-1 is shown as a pseudogene. The CDR3 loop spans 17 amino acids. The CDR3 loop reads CASSTTPDLGSYNEQFF. The CDR3 bases are TGTGCCAGCAGCACCACCCCAGACCTGGGGTCCTACAATGAGCAGTTCTTC.

The chain employs TRBV20-1 and TRBJ2-7; D remains unclear. Trimming cost V 2 bases and J 11 bases, with 13 bases left between them. This CDR3 is 11 amino acids long. From germline, CDR1 is DFQATT and CDR2 SNEGSKA (reference sequence). CDR3 sequence (DNA): TGCAGTGCTAGACAGGCCGTAGAGGAGTACTTC. It translates to CSARQAVEEYF.

The DNA for the CDR3 is TGTTCGACAGGGCTATCCTACGAGCAGTACTTC. Its protein product is CSTGLSYEQYF. This chain connects TRBV28 to TRBJ2-7; 7 bases agree with TRBD1. Germline V gene sequence: CDR1 MDHEN, CDR2 SYDVKM. The CDR3 sequence is 11 residues long.

This clone was seen only once. The chain links TRBV27 to TRBJ2-7; 8 bases agree with TRBD2. The CDR3 length is 16 residues. Trimming at V came to 0 bases and at J to 1 base, leaving 5 bases not matched to a gene. Germline CDR1 is MNHEY and CDR2 is SMNVEV (reference sequence). CDR3 residues: CASSLSTLAASYEQYF. CDR3 nucleotides: TGTGCCAGCAGTTTATCGACACTAGCGGCATCCTACGAGCAGTACTTC.

This chain links TRBV6-1 with TRBJ2-7, with D hard to call. The CDR3 runs 14 residues. Germline CDR1 MNHNS, CDR2 SASEGT. Deletions cut 7 bases from V and 0 bases from J, with 13 bases between. CDR3 coding DNA: TGTGCCAGCACCGAGGCCGGGCCCTCCTACGAGCAGTACTTC. Translated: CASTEAGPSYEQYF.

The V gene is TRBV5-6, the J gene TRBJ2-7, with 8 bases identical to TRBD1. Germline values: CDR1 SGHDT, CDR2 YYEEEE. This CDR3 is built from 16 residues. J gave up 2 bases and V 5 bases, and 12 bases lay outside the gene matches. The CDR3 loop is CASSRDPTGVAYEQYF. In nucleotides, the CDR3 is TGTGCCAGCAGTCGAGACCCGACAGGGGTGGCCTACGAGCAGTACTTC.

A few counts support this clone. The CDR3 spells CASSSGQGITNEQFF. CDR3 DNA sequence: TGCGCCAGCAGCAGCGGACAGGGTATTACCAATGAGCAGTTCTTC. This chain uses TRBV5-1 with TRBJ2-1, with TRBD1 matching over 8 bases. Germline CDR1 is SGHRS and CDR2 is YFSETQ. CDR3 length: 15 residues. V shed 4 bases and J 6 bases; nucleotides not matched to a gene: 9. Based on the CDR3 plus reference TRBV5-1 and TRBJ2-1, the full variable domain is KAGVTQTPRYLIKTRGQQVTLSCSPISGHRSVSWYQQTPGQGLQFLFEYFSETQRNKGNFPGRFSGRQFSNSRSEMNVSTLELGDSALYLCASSSGQGITNEQFFGPGTRLTVL.

V usage is TRBV19 and J usage is TRBJ1-3; no reliable D call. CDR1 and CDR2 from the germline V gene are LNHDA and SQIVND (reference sequence). This CDR3 spans 14 amino acids. Deletions cut 4 bases from V and 1 base from J, with 8 bases between. CDR3 DNA: TGTGCCAGTAGTAATCCAGGATCTGGAAACACCATATATTTT. Protein: CASSNPGSGNTIYF.

This clone has only a few counts. The genes are TRBV4-2 and TRBJ1-1, with D uncertain. The CDR3 is made up of 14 amino acids. The V end was cut by 7 bases, the J end by 1 base, with 13 bases between. Germline V gene data show CDR1 as LGHNA and CDR2 as YNFKEQ. The CDR3 region is CASNPTGGNTEAFF. CDR3 bases: TGTGCCAGCAACCCAACGGGAGGGAACACTGAAGCTTTCTTT.

The chain has TRBV10-3 and TRBJ1-2, with 10 bases identical to TRBD1. This CDR3 is 14 amino acids long. Trimming cost V 11 bases and J 0 bases; bases outside gene matches: 6. Germline CDR1 and CDR2: ENHRY and SYGVKD. CDR3 loop: CAAHGTGANYGYTF. CDR3 coding DNA: TGTGCCGCCCACGGGACAGGGGCTAACTATGGCTACACCTTC.